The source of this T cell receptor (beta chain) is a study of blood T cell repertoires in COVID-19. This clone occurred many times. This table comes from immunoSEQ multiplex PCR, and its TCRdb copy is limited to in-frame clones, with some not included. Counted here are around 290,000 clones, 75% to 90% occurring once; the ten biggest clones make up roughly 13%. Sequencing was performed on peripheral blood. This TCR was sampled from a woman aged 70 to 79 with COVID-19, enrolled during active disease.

The CDR3 reads CSVALGQGSTDTQYF. Here the CDR3 DNA reads TGCAGCGTTGCTCTCGGGCAGGGAAGCACAGATACGCAGTATTTT. V gene TRBV29-1 combines with J gene TRBJ2-3, with a weak D call TRBD1 (5 bases). The germline V and J ends were trimmed by 4 bases and 0 bases, with 14 bases remaining between them. Germline CDR1 and CDR2: SQVTM and ANQGSEA. The CDR3 extends over 15 amino acids.